Following are 5 T cell receptor beta chains from one sample sequenced in a study of a mutant IDH1 vaccine in newly diagnosed glioma. Time point of the sample: week 23, last vaccination. In every dose of vaccine, 300 ug of mutant IDH1 20-mer peptide was given alongside topical imiquimod. Antigens for these TCRs are unknown. Here immunoSEQ multiplex PCR was the method, and the copy in TCRdb shows in-frame clones only, minus some. The sample contains approximately 60,000 clones, more than 75% of which appear only once. The sample here was PBMCs, taken from a glioma patient whose treatment included an IDH1 peptide vaccine. The receptors here all came from a man in his forties with glioma.

The CDR3 loop is CASSAQRARGNEQFF. The CDR3 DNA is TGTGCCAGCAGCGCGCAGCGGGCCAGGGGGAATGAGCAGTTCTTC. The chain links TRBV7-8 to TRBJ2-1, with D perhaps TRBD1 (7 bases). CDR3 size: 15 residues. The germline V gene encodes CDR1 SGHVS and CDR2 FQNEAQ. V shed 5 bases and J shed 7 bases, with 18 bases lying between them.

For the CDR3, the DNA is TGTGCCTCAACACTGGCTCGTGAGCAGTTCTTC. Translating gives CASTLAREQFF. This chain joins TRBV2 and TRBJ2-1; no reliable D call. CDR1 is SNHLY, CDR2 FYNNEI, per germline. Trimming shortened V by 11 bases and J by 9 bases, and 14 bases separated the two germline ends. The CDR3 is made up of 11 amino acids.

This clone was seen more than once but under ten times. The rearrangement joins TRBV18 to TRBJ2-1; D is undetermined. The V gene's germline CDR1 is KGHSH and CDR2 LQKENI. V was trimmed by 3 bases and J by 5 bases, leaving 5 bases between them. This CDR3 contains 12 residues. CDR3 in amino acids: CASSPRDNEQFF. CDR3 DNA: TGTGCCAGCTCACCTAGAGACAATGAGCAGTTCTTC.

V gene TRBV15 combines with J gene TRBJ1-3; D not resolved. The CDR3 runs 14 residues. Trimming removed 0 bases from V and 0 bases from J, with 3 bases in between. Germline-derived CDR1 and CDR2 are LNHNV and YYDKDF (reference sequence). CDR3 residues: CATSRDPSGNTIYF. The CDR3 coding sequence is TGTGCCACCAGCAGAGATCCCTCTGGAAACACCATATATTTT. Variable domain in full (rest from reference TRBV15 and TRBJ1-3): DAMVIQNPRYQVTQFGKPVTLSCSQTLNHNVMYWYQQKSSQAPKLLFHYYDKDFNNEADTPDNFQSRRPNTSFCFLDIRSPGLGDTAMYLCATSRDPSGNTIYFGEGSWLTVV.

The chain employs TRBV19 and TRBJ2-4; D perhaps matches TRBD2 (5 bases). V was shortened by 6 bases and J by 2 bases, with 11 bases between the two germline ends. CDR3 length: 14 amino acids. Germline CDR1 LNHDA, CDR2 SQIVND (reference sequence). Written as DNA, the CDR3 is TGTGCCAGTAGGGGTCTAGCCACCAAAAACATTCAGTACTTC. This encodes CASRGLATKNIQYF.